One and the same sample provided the 13 T cell receptor beta chains below, sequenced in a study of early T cells in non-severe SARS-CoV-2 infection. TCRdb itself ran the 5' RACE reads through MiXCR, one entry per CDR3 protein. The profile covers just under 65,000 distinct CDR3 sequences, with around 11% appearing a single time and less than 3% taken by the ten largest. The specimen comprised whole blood, sampled at baseline. The receptors were sampled from an adult who was a healthcare worker with PCR-confirmed SARS-CoV-2 infection or an uninfected control (not recorded which).

In this sample, this clonotype turned up many times. V usage is TRBV6-2 or TRBV6-3 and J usage is TRBJ2-3; no clear D gene. V was shortened by 0 bases and J by 3 bases, with 4 bases between the two germline ends. CDR3 size: 13 residues. Germline CDR1 and CDR2: MNHEY and SVGEGT. CDR3 sequence reads: CASSYSETDTQYF. In DNA, the CDR3 is TGTGCCAGCAGTTACTCGGAAACAGATACGCAGTATTTT.

This clonotype was observed a handful of times. This chain uses TRBV12-3 or TRBV12-4 with TRBJ2-6, with 8 bases lining up with TRBD1. The CDR3 covers 17 residues. Germline trimming cut 6 bases from V and 0 bases from J; bases unmatched to any gene: 7. In DNA, the CDR3 is TGTGCCAGCAGCCGACAGGGGTTAGACTCTGGGGCCAACGTCCTGACTTTC. Translation gives CASSRQGLDSGANVLTF.

The rearrangement uses TRBV11-2 and TRBJ1-2; 8 bases agree with TRBD1. The length of the CDR3 is 15 residues. The V and J ends lost 4 bases and 3 bases, in that order; junction bases with no gene match: 7. CDR1 and CDR2 from the germline V gene are SGHAT and FQNNGV. The CDR3 loop reads CASSSLRGQDYGYTF. The CDR3 coding sequence is TGTGCCAGCAGCTCACTCAGGGGGCAAGACTATGGCTACACCTTC.

The chain couples TRBV30 to TRBJ2-3; D is unresolved. V shed 8 bases and J shed 4 bases, with 10 bases lying between them. Germline V lookup: CDR1 GTSNPN, CDR2 SVGIG (reference sequence). This CDR3 is built from 11 residues. DNA of the CDR3: TGTGCCACTCAGGTGGCAGATACGCAGTATTTT. This sequence encodes CATQVADTQYF.

The chain joins TRBV7-8 to TRBJ1-1; D is undetermined. With 5 bases removed from V and 1 base from J, the gap between germline ends came to 11 bases. This CDR3 has 14 amino acids. Germline V lookup: CDR1 SGHVS, CDR2 FQNEAQ. CDR3 sequence: CASSPESPNTEAFF. The CDR3 DNA follows: TGTGCCAGCAGCCCCGAATCGCCGAACACTGAAGCTTTCTTT.

This clonotype came up a few times. The chain is built from TRBV29-1 and TRBJ1-4; possible D gene TRBD1, 5 bases. Trimming took 6 bases from V and 3 from J, leaving 14 bases between them. This CDR3 contains 14 residues. Germline-derived CDR1 and CDR2 are SQVTM and ANQGSEA. This chain's CDR3 is CSVRGSAANEKLFF. The DNA for the CDR3 is TGCAGCGTCCGGGGCTCGGCGGCTAATGAAAAACTGTTTTTT.

This clonotype has a count of ten or more. The chain couples TRBV4-2 to TRBJ2-3; D gene unclear. V lost 0 bases, J lost 0 bases, and 4 bases lay in between. The V gene's germline CDR1 is LGHNA and CDR2 YNFKEQ. This CDR3 has 14 amino acids. CDR3 bases: TGTGCCAGCAGCCAAGATCCTAGCACAGATACGCAGTATTTT. It specifies CASSQDPSTDTQYF.

This clonotype turned up a few times. The rearrangement links TRBV11-2 to TRBJ2-1, with 9 nucleotides matching TRBD1. Per germline, CDR1 SGHAT and CDR2 FQNNGV. Trimming cost V 6 bases and J 5 bases; bases outside gene matches: 8. This CDR3 is built from 15 residues. Written as DNA, the CDR3 is TGTGCCAGCAGACTACCGGGACAGGGCCACAATGAGCAGTTCTTC. This codes for CASRLPGQGHNEQFF. Full variable domain (remainder filled in from reference TRBV11-2 and TRBJ2-1): EAGVAQSPRYKIIEKRQSVAFWCNPISGHATLYWYQQILGQGPKLLIQFQNNGVVDDSQLPKDRFSAERLKGVDSTLKIQPAKLEDSAVYLCASRLPGQGHNEQFFGPGTRLTVL.

This clonotype was counted ten times or more. J is TRBJ1-1 and V is TRBV13; D ambiguous. The CDR3 runs 13 residues. The V gene's germline CDR1 is PRHDT and CDR2 FYEKMQ (reference sequence). With 2 bases removed from V and 7 bases from J, the gap between germline ends came to 11 bases. The DNA for the CDR3 is TGTGCCAGCAGCTTATTCGGAGTAAGTGAAGCTTTCTTT. This encodes CASSLFGVSEAFF.

This clonotype was counted ten times or more. This chain links TRBV9 with TRBJ2-3; 8 nucleotides match TRBD2. The CDR3 extends over 16 amino acids. CDR1 and CDR2 from the germline V gene are SGDLS and YYNGEE. After removal of 4 bases from V and 5 bases from J, the junction contained 12 bases not matched to a gene. The CDR3: CASSSSGGGGLDTQYF. Written as DNA, the CDR3 is TGTGCCAGCAGCTCCAGCGGGGGAGGTGGATTAGATACGCAGTATTTT.

The V gene is TRBV6-5, the J gene TRBJ1-4; possibly TRBD1 for D (6 bases). The CDR3 runs 15 residues. V was pared by 6 bases and J by 7 bases, with 18 bases between. CDR1 and CDR2 from the germline V gene are MNHEY and SVGAGI. As DNA, the CDR3 is TGTGCCAGCAGACTCAACAGGGCGTGGAGTGAAAAACTGTTTTTT. This codes for CASRLNRAWSEKLFF.

V and J are TRBV20-1 and TRBJ2-3; the D gene is possibly TRBD1 (5 bases). The V gene's germline CDR1 is DFQATT and CDR2 SNEGSKA (reference sequence). V lost 1 base to trimming and J lost 5 bases, with 10 bases between them. The CDR3 sequence is 13 residues long. The CDR3 sequence: CSARVGAQDTQYF. Here the CDR3 DNA reads TGCAGTGCTAGAGTAGGGGCGCAAGATACGCAGTATTTT.

This clonotype was counted only a few times. This chain joins TRBV20-1 and TRBJ2-3; 10 bases fit TRBD2. The germline V gene has CDR1 DFQATT and CDR2 SNEGSKA (reference sequence). The V segment lost 8 bases and the J segment 1 base; nucleotides outside the gene matches: 6. This CDR3 is built from 14 residues. The chain's CDR3 is CSKRLAGGTDTQYF. The CDR3 bases are TGCAGTAAAAGGCTAGCGGGGGGCACAGATACGCAGTATTTT.